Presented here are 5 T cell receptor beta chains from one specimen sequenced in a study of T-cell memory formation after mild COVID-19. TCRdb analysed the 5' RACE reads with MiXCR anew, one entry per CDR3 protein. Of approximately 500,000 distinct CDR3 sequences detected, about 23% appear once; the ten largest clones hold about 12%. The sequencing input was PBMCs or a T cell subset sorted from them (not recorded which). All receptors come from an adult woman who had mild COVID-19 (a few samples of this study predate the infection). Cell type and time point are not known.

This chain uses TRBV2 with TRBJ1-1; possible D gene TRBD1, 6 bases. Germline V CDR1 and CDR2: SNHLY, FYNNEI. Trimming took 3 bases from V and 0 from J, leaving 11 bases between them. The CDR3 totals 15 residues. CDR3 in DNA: TGTGCCAGCAGTGACAGGGGCTATCTGAACACTGAAGCTTTCTTT. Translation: CASSDRGYLNTEAFF.

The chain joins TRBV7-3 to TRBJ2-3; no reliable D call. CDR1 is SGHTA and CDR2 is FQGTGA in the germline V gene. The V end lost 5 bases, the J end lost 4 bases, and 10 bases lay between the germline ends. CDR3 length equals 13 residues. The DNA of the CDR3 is TGTGCCAGCAGCCCCGAACTGTCAGATACGCAGTATTTT. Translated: CASSPELSDTQYF. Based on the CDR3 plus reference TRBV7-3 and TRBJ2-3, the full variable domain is GAGVSQTPSNKVTEKGKYVELRCDPISGHTALYWYRQSLGQGPEFLIYFQGTGAADDSGLPNDRFFAVRPEGSVSTLKIQRTERGDSAVYLCASSPELSDTQYFGPGTRLTVL.

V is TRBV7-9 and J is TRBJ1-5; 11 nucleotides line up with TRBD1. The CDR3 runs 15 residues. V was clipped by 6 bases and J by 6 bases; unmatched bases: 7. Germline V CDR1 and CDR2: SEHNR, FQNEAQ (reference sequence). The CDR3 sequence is CASSDTGTGGQPQHF. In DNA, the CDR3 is TGTGCCAGCAGTGATACCGGGACAGGGGGTCAGCCCCAGCATTTT.

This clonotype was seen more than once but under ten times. The CDR3 reads CSARTVGGYYGYTF. The CDR3 bases are TGCAGTGCTAGAACGGTGGGGGGATACTATGGCTACACCTTC. The chain couples TRBV20-1 to TRBJ1-2, with a possible D match to TRBD1 (5 bases). V lost 2 bases, J lost 3 bases, and 13 bases lay in between. CDR1 and CDR2 from the germline V gene are DFQATT and SNEGSKA (reference sequence). The CDR3 is 14 residues long.

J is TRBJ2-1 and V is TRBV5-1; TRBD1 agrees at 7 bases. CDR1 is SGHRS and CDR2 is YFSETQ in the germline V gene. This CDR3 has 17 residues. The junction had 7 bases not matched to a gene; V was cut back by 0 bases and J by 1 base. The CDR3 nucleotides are TGCGCCAGCAGCTTGGGGGGACAGTTGTTATCCTACAATGAGCAGTTCTTC. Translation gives CASSLGGQLLSYNEQFF.